Presented here are 7 T cell receptor beta chains from one specimen sequenced in a study of beta chain features in type 1 diabetes. Every bit of the isolated RNA underwent reverse transcription, so sequencing read expressed TCRB transcripts. The table came from immunoSEQ multiplex PCR; TCRdb's copy has only in-frame clones and leaves some out. Here the sample spans around 180,000 clones, about 13% being singletons. Sample: central memory CD4+ T cells from blood. These receptors came from a woman aged 18-29 years in good health.

This clone was seen more than once but under ten times. The chain joins TRBV5-8 to TRBJ1-2; 8 nucleotides agree with TRBD1. The germline gives CDR1 SGHTS, CDR2 YDEGEE. The V gene end was trimmed by 3 bases and the J gene end by 5 bases; junction bases not matched to a gene: 6. The CDR3 spans 14 residues. The CDR3 DNA sequence: TGTGCCAGCAGCTGGAGCAGGGGGCGGTATGGCTACACCTTC. Translated: CASSWSRGRYGYTF. Full variable domain (remainder filled in from reference TRBV5-8 and TRBJ1-2): EAGVTQSPTHLIKTRGQQATLRCSPISGHTSVYWYQQALGLGLQFLLWYDEGEERNRGNFPPRFSGRQFPNYSSELNVNALELEDSALYLCASSWSRGRYGYTFGSGTRLTVV.

The chain uses TRBV18 and TRBJ2-7; 7 nucleotides agree with TRBD2. Germline V gives CDR1 KGHSH, CDR2 LQKENI. J gave up 2 bases and V 2 bases, and 6 bases lay outside the gene matches. The CDR3 contains 15 residues. CDR3 bases: TGTGCCAGCTCACCAAAACTAGCGAGCACCTACGAGCAGTACTTC. Translating gives CASSPKLASTYEQYF.

This clone occurred a few times. V gene TRBV28 combines with J gene TRBJ1-5; 7 nucleotides line up with TRBD1. J was trimmed by 4 bases and V by 3 bases; bases with no gene match: 6. This CDR3 contains 15 residues. CDR1 and CDR2 from the germline V gene are MDHEN and SYDVKM. The CDR3 DNA follows: TGTGCCAGCAGTTTCACAGGGGCTCATAATCAGCCCCAGCATTTT. Protein product: CASSFTGAHNQPQHF.

The V gene is TRBV5-1, the J gene TRBJ2-1; D is ambiguous. Germline V lookup: CDR1 SGHRS, CDR2 YFSETQ. The CDR3 runs to 14 residues. Deletions cut 5 bases from V and 6 bases from J, with 15 bases between. CDR3 in amino acids: CASRGVIESNEQFF. CDR3 nucleotides: TGCGCCAGCAGAGGAGTCATCGAGTCCAATGAGCAGTTCTTC.

This clone appeared a few times. The V and J genes are TRBV5-1 and TRBJ1-2; D may be TRBD1 (5 bases). This CDR3 is built from 14 residues. V gave up 0 bases and J gave up 6 bases, with 12 bases separating them. The germline gives CDR1 SGHRS, CDR2 YFSETQ. The CDR3 region has the DNA TGCGCCAGCAGCTTGGTTTTGGCAGGGAATGGCTACACCTTC. It is translated as CASSLVLAGNGYTF.

This clone has a handful of counts. The J gene is TRBJ2-5, the V gene TRBV19; 15 nucleotides agree with TRBD2. The V gene's germline CDR1 is LNHDA and CDR2 SQIVND (reference sequence). This CDR3 region has 15 residues. V was pared by 5 bases and J by 9 bases, with 7 bases of the junction left unmatched. CDR3 region: CASSSRTSGRVSQYF. The CDR3 DNA is TGTGCCAGTAGTTCCCGGACTAGCGGGAGGGTGTCCCAGTACTTC.

For the CDR3, the DNA is TGCGGAGGGCACTATCAAGAGACCCAGTACTTC. Translating gives CGGHYQETQYF. The chain employs TRBV20-1 and TRBJ2-5; possibly TRBD2 for D (6 bases). The CDR3 consists of 11 residues. Germline CDR1 and CDR2: DFQATT and SNEGSKA (reference sequence).